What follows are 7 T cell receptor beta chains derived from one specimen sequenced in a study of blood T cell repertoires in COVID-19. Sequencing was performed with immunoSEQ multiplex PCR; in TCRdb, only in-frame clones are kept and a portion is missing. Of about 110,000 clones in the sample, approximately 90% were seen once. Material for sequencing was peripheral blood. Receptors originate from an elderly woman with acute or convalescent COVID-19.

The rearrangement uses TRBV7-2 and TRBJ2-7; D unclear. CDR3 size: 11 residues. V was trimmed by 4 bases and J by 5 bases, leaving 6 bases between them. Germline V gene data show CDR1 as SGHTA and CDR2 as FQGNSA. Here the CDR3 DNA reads TGTGCCAGCAGCTCACTTAACGAGCAGTACTTC. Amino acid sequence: CASSSLNEQYF.

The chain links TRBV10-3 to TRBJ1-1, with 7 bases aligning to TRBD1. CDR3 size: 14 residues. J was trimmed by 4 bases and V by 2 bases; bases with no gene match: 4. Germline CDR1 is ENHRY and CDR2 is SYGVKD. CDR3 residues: CAISEGGGGTEAFF. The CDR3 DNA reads TGTGCCATCAGTGAGGGAGGGGGCGGCACTGAAGCTTTCTTT.

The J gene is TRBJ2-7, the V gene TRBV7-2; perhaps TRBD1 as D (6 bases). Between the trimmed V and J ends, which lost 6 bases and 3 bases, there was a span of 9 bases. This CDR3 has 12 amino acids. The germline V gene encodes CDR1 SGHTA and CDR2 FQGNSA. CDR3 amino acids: CASSLQGYEQYF. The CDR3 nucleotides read TGTGCCAGCAGTCTACAGGGCTACGAGCAGTACTTC.

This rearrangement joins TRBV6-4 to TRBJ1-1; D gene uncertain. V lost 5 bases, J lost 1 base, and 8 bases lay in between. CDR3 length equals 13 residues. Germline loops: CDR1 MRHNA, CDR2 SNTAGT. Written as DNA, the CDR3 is TGTGCCAGCAGTCTTCACGGGAACACTGAAGCTTTCTTT. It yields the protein CASSLHGNTEAFF.

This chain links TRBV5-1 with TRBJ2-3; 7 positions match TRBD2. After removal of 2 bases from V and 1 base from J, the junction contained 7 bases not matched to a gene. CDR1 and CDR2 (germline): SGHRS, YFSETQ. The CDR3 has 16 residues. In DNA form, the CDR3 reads TGCGCCAGCAGCTTTTCGAGCGGGGCCGGCACAGATACGCAGTATTTT. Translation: CASSFSSGAGTDTQYF.

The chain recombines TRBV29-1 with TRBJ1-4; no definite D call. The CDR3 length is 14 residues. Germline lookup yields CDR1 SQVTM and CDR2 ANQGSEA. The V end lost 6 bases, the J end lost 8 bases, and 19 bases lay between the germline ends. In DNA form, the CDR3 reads TGCAGCGTAGACCTAGCGGGCCCCGAGGAAAAACTGTTTTTT. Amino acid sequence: CSVDLAGPEEKLFF.

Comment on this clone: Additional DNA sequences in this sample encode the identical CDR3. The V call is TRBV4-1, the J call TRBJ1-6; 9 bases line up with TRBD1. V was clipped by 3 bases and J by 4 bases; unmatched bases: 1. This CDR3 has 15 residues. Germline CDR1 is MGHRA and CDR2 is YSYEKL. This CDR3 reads CASSQDRGYNSPLHF. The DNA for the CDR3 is TGCGCCAGCAGCCAGGACAGGGGTTATAATTCACCCCTCCACTTT.